The 3 T cell receptor beta chains given below trace back to one sample, sequenced in a study of cytomegalovirus exposure and HLA in healthy donors. Use of 60 Vbeta and 13 Jbeta primers characterized the PCR. Only in-frame clones appear in the TCRdb table, and some are missing; sequencing was by immunoSEQ multiplex PCR. The table lists roughly 200,000 clones, 77% of them singletons. Input material: PBMCs. These receptors were taken from a woman aged 60-75 years in good health and CMV-seropositive.

For the CDR3, the DNA is TGTGCCAGCAGCTTAGACCCGGGACAGGCTCCCAGTCATGGCTACACCTTC. This encodes CASSLDPGQAPSHGYTF. V usage is TRBV7-6 and J usage is TRBJ1-2; 8 bases are a match to TRBD1. The CDR3 runs 17 residues. The J segment lost 6 bases and the V segment lost 1 base, leaving 13 bases of the junction unmatched. Germline assignment: CDR1 SGHVS and CDR2 FNYEAQ.

The rearrangement uses TRBV29-1 and TRBJ2-1, with a tentative D call TRBD2 (5 bases). V gave up 5 bases and J gave up 0 bases, with 8 bases separating them. The CDR3 loop spans 13 amino acids. Germline V gene lookup returns CDR1 SQVTM and CDR2 ANQGSEA. This CDR3 is CSVRRGSYNEQFF. The CDR3 region has the DNA TGCAGCGTTCGACGGGGCTCCTACAATGAGCAGTTCTTC.

V is TRBV5-6 and J is TRBJ2-1; no definite D call. CDR3 length: 12 residues. V was trimmed by 0 bases and J by 6 bases, leaving 4 bases between them. The V gene's germline CDR1 is SGHDT and CDR2 YYEEEE. The CDR3 reads CASSLVRNEQFF. The CDR3 region has the DNA TGTGCCAGCAGCTTGGTGCGCAATGAGCAGTTCTTC.